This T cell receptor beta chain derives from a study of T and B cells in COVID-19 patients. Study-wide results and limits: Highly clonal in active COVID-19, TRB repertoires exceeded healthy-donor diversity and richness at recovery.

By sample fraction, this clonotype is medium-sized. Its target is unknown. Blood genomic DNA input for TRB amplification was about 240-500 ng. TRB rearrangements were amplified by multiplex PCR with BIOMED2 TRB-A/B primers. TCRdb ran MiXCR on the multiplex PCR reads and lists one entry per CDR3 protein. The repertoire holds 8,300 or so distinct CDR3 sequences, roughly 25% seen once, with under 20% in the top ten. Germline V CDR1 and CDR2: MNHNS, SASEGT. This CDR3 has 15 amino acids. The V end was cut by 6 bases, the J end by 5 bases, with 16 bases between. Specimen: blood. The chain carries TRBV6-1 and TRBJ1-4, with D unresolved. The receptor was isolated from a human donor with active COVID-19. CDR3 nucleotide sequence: TGTGCCAGCAGCCTAGCAGTGTTACGGAATGAAAAACTGTTTTTT. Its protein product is CASSLAVLRNEKLFF.